The clone carrying this TCR beta chain was detected only a few times. What it binds is unknown. This entry comes from a study of T cells after yellow fever vaccination. In TCRdb, the 5' RACE reads were re-called with MiXCR into one record per CDR3 protein. The sample contains around 100,000 distinct CDR3 sequences, 5.8% of which appear only once. General study findings and limits: The secondary response peaked faster, at day 5 versus 15, but was weaker.

Germline CDR1 and CDR2: LGHDT and YNNKEL (reference sequence). The CDR3 is 15 residues long. V was shortened by 0 bases and J by 6 bases, with 14 bases between the two germline ends. The TCR sequence derives from a man aged 18-30 years who received the YFV17D yellow fever vaccine. This material consisted of CD8+ T cells sorted from PBMCs, taken 10 days after the yellow fever booster vaccination. The rearrangement joins TRBV3-1 to TRBJ1-1; D uncertain. CDR3 region: CASSQEIGRLAEAFF. The CDR3 region has the DNA TGTGCCAGCAGCCAAGAGATCGGCCGGCTCGCTGAAGCTTTCTTT.